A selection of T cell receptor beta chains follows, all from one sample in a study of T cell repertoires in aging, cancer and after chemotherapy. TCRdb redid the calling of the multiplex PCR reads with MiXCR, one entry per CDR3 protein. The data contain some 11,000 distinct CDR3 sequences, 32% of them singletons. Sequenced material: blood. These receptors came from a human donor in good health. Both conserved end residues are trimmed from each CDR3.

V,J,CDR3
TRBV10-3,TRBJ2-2,AITTSGNTGELF
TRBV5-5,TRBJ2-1,ASGRVALYNEQF
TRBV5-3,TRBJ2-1,ARSLPAIKDRDFYNEQF
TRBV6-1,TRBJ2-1,ASSVYRGRDNEQF
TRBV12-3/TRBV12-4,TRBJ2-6,ASSYSGANVLT
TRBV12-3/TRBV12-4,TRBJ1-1,ASTAAGANTEAF
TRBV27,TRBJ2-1,ASSLPGLYNEQF
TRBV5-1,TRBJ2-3,ASIRGGSTDTQY
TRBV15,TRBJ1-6,ATSKSGSSYNSPLH
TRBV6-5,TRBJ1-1,ASRLDRLNTEAF
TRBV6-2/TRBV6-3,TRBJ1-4,ASSYLSGRINEKLF
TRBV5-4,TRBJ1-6,ASSLFGTNSPLH
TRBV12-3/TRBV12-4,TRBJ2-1,ASSSWGRGDNEQF
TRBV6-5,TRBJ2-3,ASSATSGSTDTQY
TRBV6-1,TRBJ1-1,ASSEASDGNTEAF
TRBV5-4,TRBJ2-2,ASSLGLQGKDTGEMF
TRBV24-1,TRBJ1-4,ATSDLPGARKEKLF
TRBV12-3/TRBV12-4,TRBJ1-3,ASTRTGNGNTIY
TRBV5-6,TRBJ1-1,ASSFGGARGNTEAF
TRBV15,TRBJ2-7,ATSRAWAGVDEQY
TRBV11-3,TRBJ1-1,ASSGDRNTEAF
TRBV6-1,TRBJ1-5,ASRQGHRGQPQH
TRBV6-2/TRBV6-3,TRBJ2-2,VSSFDRSGELF
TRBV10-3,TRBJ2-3,AIRPDLSTDTQY